One T cell receptor (beta chain) is described in this entry. Its antigen is currently unknown. Germline assignment: CDR1 MRHNA and CDR2 SNTAGT. Between the trimmed V and J ends, which lost 2 bases and 0 bases, there was a span of 7 bases. This CDR3 contains 15 residues. This sample was included in a study of cytomegalovirus exposure and HLA in healthy donors. Turning to the study itself: Early released data had about 85 million unique TCRs, all coming from HLA-typed donors.

The PCR ran on 60 Vbeta and 13 Jbeta primers. TCRdb's copy holds only in-frame clones and misses some; the assay was immunoSEQ multiplex PCR. The sample holds some 120,000 clones, roughly three quarters seen once. Study findings and constraints: Investigators reported around 150 TCR beta chains as tied to cytomegalovirus. Previous analysis showed most TCR beta V segments were productive about 87% or about 30% of the time.

The J gene is TRBJ1-4, the V gene TRBV6-4; D not certain. Sequences were obtained from PBMCs. The origin of this receptor is a young man in good health and CMV-seropositive. CDR3 amino acids: CASSDGEATNEKLFF. CDR3 sequence (DNA): TGTGCCAGCAGTGACGGAGAGGCAACTAATGAAAAACTGTTTTTT.